Listed here are 5 T cell receptor beta chains from one sample, sequenced in a study of beta chain features in type 1 diabetes. Expressed TCRB transcripts got sequenced, as all isolated RNA was reverse transcribed. Libraries were prepared by immunoSEQ multiplex PCR; TCRdb keeps only in-frame clonotypes and omits some of them. The sample includes 50,000 or so clones, around 45% of them seen just once. Study results and caveats: People with Type 1 diabetes carried modestly yet significantly shorter TCRB CDR3s in all four CD4+ subsets.

No antigens are known for them. Sequencing used stem cell memory CD4+ T cells from blood. Receptor source: a man younger than 40 with type 1 diabetes.

There are a few counts of this clone. V and J are TRBV5-6 and TRBJ2-2; D may be TRBD2 (5 bases). Germline V lookup: CDR1 SGHDT, CDR2 YYEEEE. The CDR3 consists of 13 residues. Trimming removed 2 bases at V and 7 bases at J, with 9 bases between. CDR3 nucleotides: TGTGCCAGCAGCTTTTCAGGAGGCGGGGAGCTGTTTTTT. Its protein product is CASSFSGGGELFF. The variable domain in full, with the rest retrieved from reference TRBV5-6 and TRBJ2-2, is DAGVTQSPTHLIKTRGQQVTLRCSPKSGHDTVSWYQQALGQGPQFIFQYYEEEERQRGNFPDRFSGHQFPNYSSELNVNALLLGDSALYLCASSFSGGGELFFGEGSRLTVL.

The chain is built from TRBV2 and TRBJ2-1; 12 bases agree with TRBD2. Germline V gene lookup returns CDR1 SNHLY and CDR2 FYNNEI. This CDR3 spans 15 amino acids. V lost 5 bases and J lost 6; bases outside the gene matches: 5. The chain's CDR3 is CASSQTSGSTNEQFF. In nucleotides, the CDR3 is TGTGCCAGCAGTCAGACTAGCGGGAGTACCAATGAGCAGTTCTTC.

The chain links TRBV7-3 to TRBJ2-2, with TRBD2 identical over 7 bases. The germline V gene has CDR1 SGHTA and CDR2 FQGTGA. This CDR3 has 14 amino acids. The V segment lost 6 bases and the J segment 1 base; nucleotides outside the gene matches: 2. In DNA, the CDR3 is TGTGCCAGCAGAGGACTAGGGAACACCGGGGAGCTGTTTTTT. Its protein product is CASRGLGNTGELFF.

The table lists this clone with a few counts. V usage is TRBV4-2 and J usage is TRBJ2-7; 9 bases map to TRBD2. CDR1 is LGHNA, CDR2 YNFKEQ, per germline. This CDR3 region has 16 residues. Trimming removed 1 base from V and 3 bases from J; junction bases left unmatched: 7. CDR3 DNA: TGTGCCAGCAGCCAAGGAGGCCCAGCGGGAGGCTACGAGCAGTACTTC. Protein sequence: CASSQGGPAGGYEQYF.

This clone showed up just a few times. The rearrangement links TRBV6-6 to TRBJ2-7; perhaps TRBD2 as D (6 bases). V lost 6 bases, J lost 4 bases, and 22 bases lay in between. The CDR3 runs 16 residues. The germline V gene encodes CDR1 MNHNY and CDR2 SVGAGI (reference sequence). The CDR3 loop reads CASSSKARENGYEQYF. In nucleotides, the CDR3 is TGTGCCAGCAGCTCTAAAGCACGGGAGAATGGGTACGAGCAGTACTTC.